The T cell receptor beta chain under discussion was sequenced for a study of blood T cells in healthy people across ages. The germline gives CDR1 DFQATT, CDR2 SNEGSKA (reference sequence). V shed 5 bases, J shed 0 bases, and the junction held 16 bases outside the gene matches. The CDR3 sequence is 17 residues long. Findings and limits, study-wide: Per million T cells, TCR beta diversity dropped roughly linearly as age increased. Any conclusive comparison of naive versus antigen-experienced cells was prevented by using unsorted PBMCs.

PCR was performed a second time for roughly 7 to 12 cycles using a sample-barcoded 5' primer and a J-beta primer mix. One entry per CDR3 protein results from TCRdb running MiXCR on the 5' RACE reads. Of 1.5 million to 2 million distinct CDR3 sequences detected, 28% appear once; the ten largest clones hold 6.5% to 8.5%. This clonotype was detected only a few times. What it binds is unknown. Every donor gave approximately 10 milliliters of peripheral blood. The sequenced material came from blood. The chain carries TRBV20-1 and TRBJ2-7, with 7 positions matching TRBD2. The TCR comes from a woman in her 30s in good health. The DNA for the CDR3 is TGCAGTGCTGGGGGAGGTAGGGCGGGGGTTAGCTCCTACGAGCAGTACTTC. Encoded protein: CSAGGGRAGVSSYEQYF.